This T cell receptor (beta chain) was sequenced in a study of CD8 T cells in ankylosing spondylitis. Study-wide findings and caveats: Characteristic of ankylosing spondylitis blood, it appeared, was a TCR beta motif comprising roughly 8 highly homologous variants.

The germline V and J ends were trimmed by 8 bases and 5 bases, with 19 bases remaining between them. Germline V gene data show CDR1 as MDHEN and CDR2 as SYDVKM. CDR3 length equals 15 residues. Concerning this clonotype itself: The antigen remains unidentified.

The authors made TCR beta libraries by quantitative 5'-RACE with molecular barcodes. TCRdb called the 5' RACE reads again in MiXCR, with one record for every CDR3 protein. The data contain about 440,000 distinct CDR3 sequences, roughly 15% of them singletons. This receptor was identified in a male donor with ankylosing spondylitis. Sequencing was performed on blood, either unsorted or a sorted T cell fraction (not recorded which). The chain joins TRBV28 to TRBJ2-1, with D maybe TRBD2 (6 bases). As DNA, the CDR3 is TGTGCCAGCGAGCTGGGAGGCGCGGGAAACAATGAGCAGTTCTTC. Residues: CASELGGAGNNEQFF.